Each of the 9 T cell receptor beta chains below was sequenced from the same sample in a study of T cells in Graves' hyperthyroidism and ophthalmopathy (dated by TCRdb to between 2018 and 2021). Receptors were amplified or captured by multiplex PCR. The listed sequencing device is Illumina HiSeq 2000. Amplification of TCR beta CDR3 regions was carried out from RNA transcripts. The first round of RT-PCR for the TCR CDR3 was performed with the HTBI primer set and the Qiagen OneStep RT-PCR kit. TCRdb ran its own pipeline on the public reads, namely fastp trimming at Q25 and MiXCR clone calling, and kept in-frame beta chains. Identical CDR3 protein sequences are pooled into one entry, listed with their most common genes and DNA. This sample has about 420,000 distinct CDR3 sequences in its table, and approximately 13% of those were observed once. The leading ten clones occupy approximately 5.3% of the sample.

The sequenced sample was blood. These receptor sequences come from a woman aged 18-30 years with Graves' hyperthyroidism.

This clonotype was counted only a few times. The chain employs TRBV4-1 and TRBJ1-2, with D unclear. The V gene lost 3 bases and the J gene lost 8 bases, with 13 bases spanning the gap. This CDR3 comprises 13 residues. Germline assignment: CDR1 MGHRA and CDR2 YSYEKL. The CDR3 spells CASSQPSWEGYTF. The CDR3 bases are TGCGCCAGCAGCCAGCCTTCCTGGGAGGGCTACACCTTC.

In its sample, this clonotype was seen many times. The chain carries TRBV30 and TRBJ2-2; D not certain. In germline, CDR1 is GTSNPN, CDR2 SVGIG (reference sequence). Trimming shortened V by 3 bases and J by 5 bases, and 13 bases separated the two germline ends. The CDR3 covers 14 residues. This CDR3 is CAWRNQDVTGELFF. The CDR3 DNA reads as TGTGCCTGGAGAAATCAGGATGTGACCGGGGAGCTGTTTTTT.

V gene TRBV5-1 combines with J gene TRBJ2-1; TRBD1 is a possible D gene (5 bases). The V end was cut by 4 bases, the J end by 0 bases, with 14 bases between. This CDR3 spans 16 amino acids. In germline, CDR1 is SGHRS, CDR2 YFSETQ. The CDR3: CASSARQFSSYNEQFF. CDR3 bases: TGCGCCAGCAGCGCCAGACAGTTTAGCTCCTACAATGAGCAGTTCTTC.

This clonotype came up a few times. The V and J genes are TRBV7-9 and TRBJ2-7; tentatively, D is TRBD1 (6 bases). This CDR3 contains 14 residues. Trimming shortened V by 1 base and J by 3 bases, and 10 bases separated the two germline ends. Germline CDR1 is SEHNR and CDR2 is FQNEAQ (reference sequence). The CDR3 DNA reads as TGTGCCAGCAGCTTAGTAGGGACAAACTACGAGCAGTACTTC. It yields the protein CASSLVGTNYEQYF.

This clonotype was counted once. V usage is TRBV20-1 and J usage is TRBJ1-5; tentative D call: TRBD1 (5 bases). CDR3 length: 15 residues. V was pared by 3 bases and J by 2 bases, with 14 bases between. The germline V gene encodes CDR1 DFQATT and CDR2 SNEGSKA (reference sequence). In nucleotides, the CDR3 is TGCAGTGCTAGGTCTGGGGCGACGGGCAATCAGCCCCAGCATTTT. As protein: CSARSGATGNQPQHF.

This clonotype occurred a few times. This sequence joins TRBV7-2 and TRBJ1-2; D perhaps matches TRBD1 (6 bases). CDR3 length: 13 amino acids. V was trimmed by 2 bases and J by 7 bases, leaving 11 bases between them. Germline CDR1 is SGHTA and CDR2 is FQGNSA. CDR3 in DNA: TGTGCCAGCAGCTTATCCTCAGGGGCTGGCTACACCTTC. As protein: CASSLSSGAGYTF.

The sample holds many counts of this clonotype. The rearrangement links TRBV11-1 to TRBJ2-1, with 12 bases that match TRBD2. V was clipped by 3 bases and J by 3 bases; unmatched bases: 6. Germline V gene sequence: CDR1 SGHAT, CDR2 FQDESV (reference sequence). CDR3 length: 17 residues. The CDR3: CASSFWTSGVSYNEQFF. The DNA for the CDR3 is TGTGCCAGCAGCTTCTGGACTAGCGGGGTTAGCTACAATGAGCAGTTCTTC.

About this clonotype itself: A much bigger clone sits one base away, suggesting this may be a read error. The final CDR3 position lacks the conserved phenylalanine or tryptophan, pointing to a likely read error. The chain is built from TRBV28 and TRBJ2-7; no clear D gene. The V gene lost 7 bases and the J gene lost 3 bases, with 13 bases spanning the gap. Germline CDR1 and CDR2: MDHEN and SYDVKM. This CDR3 region has 13 residues. The CDR3 DNA reads TGTGCCAGCACCCAGACTGCTAACTACGAGCAGTACTAC. Translating gives CASTQTANYEQYY.

This clonotype was counted ten times or more. The gene calls are TRBV5-5 and TRBJ2-3; 8 nucleotides match TRBD1. Germline CDR1 is SGHKS and CDR2 is YYEKEE (reference sequence). Trimming at V came to 4 bases and at J to 4 bases, leaving 14 bases not matched to a gene. The CDR3 spans 17 residues. CDR3 sequence (DNA): TGTGCCAGCAGCGCGGTCAGGGGGCATGTGGTAGCAGATACGCAGTATTTT. This sequence encodes CASSAVRGHVVADTQYF. Using reference TRBV5-5 and TRBJ2-3 for the parts outside the CDR3, the full variable domain is DAGVTQSPTHLIKTRGQQVTLRCSPISGHKSVSWYQQVLGQGPQFIFQYYEKEERGRGNFPDRFSARQFPNYSSELNVNALLLGDSALYLCASSAVRGHVVADTQYFGPGTRLTVL.